In this sample, the clone carrying this T cell receptor beta chain turned up once. CDR1 KGHSH and CDR2 LQKENI come from the germline V gene. The CDR3 is 18 residues long. Trimming removed 1 base from V and 5 bases from J; junction bases left unmatched: 13. These data are taken from a study of blood T cell repertoires in COVID-19. Here immunoSEQ multiplex PCR was the method, and the copy in TCRdb shows in-frame clones only, minus some. The sample shows around 310,000 clones, around 87% of them seen only once. Sequencing was done on a sample of peripheral blood. The chain is built from TRBV18 and TRBJ2-3; 9 bases fit TRBD1. This TCR was sampled from a woman between 40 and 50 years old with COVID-19, enrolled during active disease. The CDR3 sequence is CASSPLNARQGVVDTQYF. The CDR3 DNA sequence: TGTGCCAGCTCACCACTTAACGCTCGACAGGGGGTGGTAGATACGCAGTATTTT.